The 24 T cell receptor beta chains presented below share a single source sample, sequenced in a study of cytomegalovirus exposure and HLA in healthy donors. PCR was performed using 60 Vbeta and 13 Jbeta primers. Method: immunoSEQ multiplex PCR; TCRdb's copy keeps in-frame clones and lacks some. The data contain under 55,000 clones, around 69% of them singletons. The sequenced sample was PBMCs. The receptors stem from a woman in her 30s in good health and CMV-seronegative.

As to this clone: The identical CDR3 is also encoded by other nucleotide sequences in the sample. The rearrangement joins TRBV28 to TRBJ1-2, with D tentatively TRBD1 (5 bases). The germline CDR1 and CDR2 sequences are MDHEN and SYDVKM. V was clipped by 5 bases and J by 4 bases, with 8 bases between them. The CDR3 runs to 12 residues. CDR3 amino acids: CASSRDSYGYTF. DNA of the CDR3: TGTGCCAGCAGTCGTGACAGCTATGGCTACACCTTC.

This clone appeared many times. V is TRBV6-1 and J is TRBJ2-7; 8 bases align to TRBD1. The CDR3 has 15 residues. J lost 3 bases, V lost 4 bases, and 8 bases had no gene match. Germline CDR1 MNHNS, CDR2 SASEGT. CDR3 sequence reads: CASSVGQGVVYEQYF. CDR3 in DNA: TGTGCCAGCAGTGTTGGACAGGGTGTTGTCTACGAGCAGTACTTC.

This clone was seen a few times. This chain joins TRBV7-6 and TRBJ2-1; TRBD1 matches at 8 bases. The germline CDR1 and CDR2 sequences are SGHVS and FNYEAQ. V dropped 5 bases and J dropped 0; count of bases not matched to a gene: 3. The CDR3 extends over 15 amino acids. The DNA for the CDR3 is TGTGCCAGCAGCCCAGGACAGGGCTCCTACAATGAGCAGTTCTTC. Its translation is CASSPGQGSYNEQFF.

This clone was seen a handful of times. This chain links TRBV6-1 with TRBJ1-4; D possibly corresponds to TRBD1 (6 bases). The CDR3 runs 14 residues. V was cut by 4 bases and J by 4 bases, with 10 bases left in between. From germline, CDR1 is MNHNS and CDR2 SASEGT. The DNA for the CDR3 is TGTGCCAGCAGTGCGGACAGCCTTAATGAAAAACTGTTTTTT. This sequence encodes CASSADSLNEKLFF.

Only a few counts were recorded for this clone. CDR3 bases: TGTGCCAGCAGCTTAGCGGGCGGCAGGGCTTCTGGAAACACCATATATTTT. Its translation: CASSLAGGRASGNTIYF. V gene TRBV7-2 combines with J gene TRBJ1-3, with D perhaps matching TRBD1 (5 bases). Trimming left V 0 bases short and J 1 base short, with 13 bases between. The length of the CDR3 is 17 residues. CDR1 is SGHTA, CDR2 FQGNSA, per germline.

The CDR3: CASTDRDRASEQYF. In nucleotides, the CDR3 is TGTGCCAGCACCGACCGGGACAGGGCCTCCGAGCAGTACTTC. The chain joins TRBV7-8 to TRBJ2-7; 9 nucleotides match TRBD1. With 7 bases clipped from V and 6 bases from J, the junction kept 10 bases outside the gene matches. The V gene's germline CDR1 is SGHVS and CDR2 FQNEAQ. This CDR3 contains 14 residues.

By sample fraction, this clone is medium-sized (0.01 to 0.1%). The chain joins TRBV6-1 to TRBJ1-3; 9 positions agree with TRBD1. Germline-derived CDR1 and CDR2 are MNHNS and SASEGT. Losses at the gene ends were 4 bases for V and 3 bases for J; bases not matched to a gene: 7. CDR3 length: 16 residues. The CDR3 coding sequence is TGTGCCAGCAGTGCCTTACAGGGACAGGGTGGAAACACCATATATTTT. Translating gives CASSALQGQGGNTIYF.

The chain combines TRBV28 with TRBJ1-2; D is uncertain. Per germline, CDR1 MDHEN and CDR2 SYDVKM. V lost 4 bases and J lost 3, with 21 bases in between. CDR3 size: 17 residues. CDR3 sequence reads: CASSSPPVRIMDYGYTF. CDR3 in DNA: TGTGCCAGCAGTTCCCCCCCCGTGAGGATCATGGACTATGGCTACACCTTC.

The V call is TRBV5-8, the J call TRBJ2-1; D is possibly TRBD2 (6 bases). The germline V gene encodes CDR1 SGHTS and CDR2 YDEGEE. The CDR3 spans 18 residues. Trimming removed 1 base from V and 5 bases from J, with 22 bases in between. Written as DNA, the CDR3 is TGTGCCAGCAGCTTGAGATTAGTGGGACTTAGGGCGAACAATGAGCAGTTCTTC. Its translation: CASSLRLVGLRANNEQFF.

The rearrangement joins TRBV6-5 to TRBJ1-6; 7 bases line up with TRBD1. Per germline, CDR1 MNHEY and CDR2 SVGAGI. V trimming: 4 bases; J trimming: 6 bases; junction bases outside the gene matches: 3. This CDR3 has 14 residues. The CDR3 DNA is TGTGCCAGCAGTTTGACAGGGATTAATTCACCCCTCCACTTT. Protein: CASSLTGINSPLHF.

The J gene is TRBJ1-1, the V gene TRBV29-1, with D perhaps matching TRBD1 (5 bases). The germline V and J ends were trimmed by 4 bases and 7 bases, with 13 bases remaining between them. Looked up from germline, CDR1 is SQVTM and CDR2 is ANQGSEA. The CDR3 length is 12 residues. The CDR3 bases are TGCAGCGTTGGGAAATGGCAGGGTGAAGCTTTCTTT. Protein sequence: CSVGKWQGEAFF.

The chain has TRBV16 and TRBJ2-7; TRBD2 might be the D (6 bases). V was cut by 5 bases and J by 5 bases, with 16 bases left in between. The CDR3 has 14 residues. Germline V lookup: CDR1 KGHSY, CDR2 FQNENV. DNA of the CDR3: TGTGCCAGCAGCACCGGGACTCGACCTAACGAGCAGTACTTC. Its translation is CASSTGTRPNEQYF. The variable domain in full, completed from reference TRBV16 and TRBJ2-7, reads GEEVAQTPKHLVRGEGQKAKLYCAPIKGHSYVFWYQQVLKNEFKFLISFQNENVFDETGMPKERFSAKCLPNSPCSLEIQATKLEDSAVYFCASSTGTRPNEQYFGPGTRLTVT.

The chain employs TRBV6-5 and TRBJ1-2, with 7 bases identical to TRBD1. This CDR3 comprises 14 residues. Germline assignment: CDR1 MNHEY and CDR2 SVGAGI. Germline trimming cut 5 bases from V and 0 bases from J; bases unmatched to any gene: 3. In nucleotides, the CDR3 is TGTGCCAGCAGTGCAGGGGGAGCTAACTATGGCTACACCTTC. Protein sequence: CASSAGGANYGYTF.

The rearrangement links TRBV15 to TRBJ2-3; a possible D gene is TRBD1 (5 bases). The V gene's germline CDR1 is LNHNV and CDR2 YYDKDF (reference sequence). The CDR3 extends over 15 amino acids. V was pared by 0 bases and J by 2 bases, with 9 bases between. The CDR3 region is CATSRDRGYTDTQYF. The CDR3 region has the DNA TGTGCCACCAGCAGAGATAGGGGATACACAGATACGCAGTATTTT.

This sequence joins TRBV27 and TRBJ2-1, with D possibly matching TRBD2 (5 bases). With 10 bases removed from V and 4 bases from J, the gap between germline ends came to 11 bases. Germline V gives CDR1 MNHEY, CDR2 SMNVEV (reference sequence). This CDR3 spans 12 amino acids. In DNA form, the CDR3 reads TGTGCCACCCGGGGATATTACAATGAGCAGTTCTTC. Amino acid sequence: CATRGYYNEQFF.

The chain employs TRBV5-1 and TRBJ1-6; tentatively, D is TRBD1 (5 bases). The CDR3 sequence is 13 residues long. V lost 10 bases to trimming and J lost 0 bases, with 8 bases between them. The germline V gene has CDR1 SGHRS and CDR2 YFSETQ. The CDR3 is CASGVSYNSPLHF. The DNA of the CDR3 is TGCGCCTCGGGGGTCTCCTATAATTCACCCCTCCACTTT. The full variable domain, with the rest looked up from reference TRBV5-1 and TRBJ1-6, is KAGVTQTPRYLIKTRGQQVTLSCSPISGHRSVSWYQQTPGQGLQFLFEYFSETQRNKGNFPGRFSGRQFSNSRSEMNVSTLELGDSALYLCASGVSYNSPLHFGNGTRLTVT.

The J gene is TRBJ1-2, the V gene TRBV15; a possible D gene is TRBD1 (5 bases). V was shortened by 3 bases and J by 1 base, with 9 bases between the two germline ends. The length of the CDR3 is 14 residues. In germline, CDR1 is LNHNV, CDR2 YYDKDF (reference sequence). The CDR3 reads CATSRKTVNYGYTF. The CDR3 coding sequence is TGTGCCACCAGCAGGAAGACAGTTAACTATGGCTACACCTTC.

The J gene is TRBJ1-1, the V gene TRBV18; D is undetermined. Germline V gene data show CDR1 as KGHSH and CDR2 as LQKENI. V lost 6 bases, J lost 3 bases, and 14 bases lay in between. The CDR3 is 14 amino acids. CDR3 region: CASSTSGSDTEAFF. CDR3 sequence (DNA): TGTGCCAGCTCCACGTCCGGGAGTGACACTGAAGCTTTCTTT. The entire variable domain, with the rest obtained from reference TRBV18 and TRBJ1-1, is as follows: NAGVMQNPRHLVRRRGQEARLRCSPMKGHSHVYWYRQLPEEGLKFMVYLQKENIIDESGMPKERFSAEFPKEGPSILRIQQVVRGDSAAYFCASSTSGSDTEAFFGQGTRLTVV.

V is TRBV5-1 and J is TRBJ2-7; 7 nucleotides line up with TRBD1. The length of the CDR3 is 15 residues. The ends lost 2 bases at V and 0 bases at J; junction bases unmatched: 5. Germline V gene data show CDR1 as SGHRS and CDR2 as YFSETQ. CDR3: CASSFSGGTSYEQYF. As DNA, the CDR3 is TGCGCCAGCAGCTTCTCAGGGGGAACCTCCTACGAGCAGTACTTC.

V usage is TRBV6-5 and J usage is TRBJ1-5; 9 bases match TRBD1. V shed 8 bases, J shed 1 base, and the junction held 6 bases outside the gene matches. The CDR3 is 15 residues long. CDR1 MNHEY and CDR2 SVGAGI come from the germline V gene. CDR3: CASGQTGGSNQPQHF. CDR3 nucleotide sequence: TGTGCCAGCGGCCAGACAGGGGGAAGCAATCAGCCCCAGCATTTT.

The rearrangement uses TRBV5-4 and TRBJ2-3; TRBD2 agrees at 9 bases. Germline lookup yields CDR1 SGHNT and CDR2 YYREEE (reference sequence). This CDR3 has 16 amino acids. The V gene end was trimmed by 4 bases and the J gene end by 5 bases; junction bases not matched to a gene: 11. In DNA, the CDR3 is TGTGCCAGCAGCCCGGGGTTAGCGGGAGCGGGAGATACGCAGTATTTT. The encoded protein is CASSPGLAGAGDTQYF.

The chain has TRBV30 and TRBJ1-2; D unclear. Trimming took 5 bases from V and 5 from J, leaving 9 bases between them. CDR1 and CDR2 from the germline V gene are GTSNPN and SVGIG (reference sequence). The CDR3 consists of 11 residues. For the CDR3, the DNA is TGTGCCTGGGGCCCTCCATATGGCTACACCTTC. Translating gives CAWGPPYGYTF. Together with reference TRBV30 and TRBJ1-2, the CDR3 gives the full variable domain: SQTIHQWPATLVQPVGSPLSLECTVEGTSNPNLYWYRQAAGRGLQLLFYSVGIGQISSEVPQNLSASRPQDRQFILSSKKLLLSDSGFYLCAWGPPYGYTFGSGTRLTVV.

V is TRBV5-6 and J is TRBJ2-7; a possible D gene is TRBD1 (6 bases). This CDR3 has 15 amino acids. Germline CDR1 is SGHDT and CDR2 is YYEEEE. V was pared by 3 bases and J by 3 bases, with 16 bases between. The CDR3 nucleotides read TGTGCCAGCAGCTCTCTCCGGACAGAATTCTACGAGCAGTACTTC. Translated: CASSSLRTEFYEQYF.

This chain connects TRBV7-6 to TRBJ2-3; D is ambiguous. The CDR3 covers 16 residues. The germline CDR1 and CDR2 sequences are SGHVS and FNYEAQ. Trimming left V 5 bases short and J 0 bases short, with 15 bases between. The CDR3: CASSPIGTTSTDTQYF. CDR3 nucleotides: TGTGCCAGCAGCCCTATTGGTACCACTAGCACAGATACGCAGTATTTT.